One and the same sample provided the 16 T cell receptor beta chains below, sequenced in a study of Ad26.COV2.S vaccination and SARS-CoV-2 variants. Using immunoSEQ multiplex PCR, the repertoire was profiled, and TCRdb retains in-frame clones only, with some absent. The sample contains 300,000 to 400,000 clones, 88% of which appear only once. The treatment denotes: roughly 19 received Ad26.COV2.S at low or high dose, single or two shots; about five received placebo; per-sample allocation not given. Day 63 following the first vaccine or placebo injection was when the samples were taken. The starting material was peripheral blood, obtained in a trial of Ad26.COV2.S vaccine versus placebo. The receptors originated from a person aged 18-65 years who received the Ad26.COV2.S COVID-19 vaccine or a placebo.

J is TRBJ1-6 and V is TRBV11-2; 12 bases match TRBD1. Trimming took 1 base from V and 10 from J; bases not matched to a gene: 5. This CDR3 comprises 16 residues. Germline CDR1 SGHAT, CDR2 FQNNGV. Here the CDR3 reads CASSLVLGTGGSPLHF. The CDR3 DNA reads TGTGCCAGCAGCTTAGTCTTGGGGACAGGGGGCTCACCCCTCCACTTT.

The chain employs TRBV5-1 and TRBJ2-7; no reliable D call. V gave up 4 bases and J gave up 5 bases, with 16 bases separating them. There are 14 residues in the CDR3. CDR1 and CDR2 (germline): SGHRS, YFSETQ. The CDR3 DNA is TGCGCCAGCAGCGCCCGAGGAAACTTCCACGAGCAGTACTTC. Its translation is CASSARGNFHEQYF.

This clone was counted once. The same CDR3 arises from other DNA sequences in this sample as well. This chain uses TRBV11-3 with TRBJ1-1; a weak D match, TRBD1 (5 bases). The CDR3 runs to 14 residues. Trimming left V 1 base short and J 1 base short, with 7 bases between. Looked up from germline, CDR1 is SGHNT and CDR2 is YENEEA. CDR3 protein: CASSLGRANTEAFF. DNA for the CDR3: TGTGCCAGCAGCTTAGGCAGGGCGAACACTGAAGCTTTCTTT.

This clone has just one count. The rearrangement links TRBV29-1 to TRBJ2-1; 9 nucleotides align to TRBD2. Losses at the gene ends were 1 base for V and 11 bases for J; bases not matched to a gene: 9. The CDR3 contains 14 residues. Germline lookup yields CDR1 SQVTM and CDR2 ANQGSEA. CDR3 sequence (DNA): TGCAGCGTTGAAGCTTCATCTAGCGGGACACAGCAGTTCTTC. Translating gives CSVEASSSGTQQFF.

The chain has TRBV7-8 and TRBJ2-6; D remains unclear. CDR3 length: 15 residues. V lost 0 bases and J lost 2, with 5 bases in between. Germline V gene data show CDR1 as SGHVS and CDR2 as FQNEAQ. The CDR3 sequence is CASSLASTGANVLTF. The DNA of the CDR3 is TGTGCCAGCAGCTTAGCGTCTACTGGGGCCAACGTCCTGACTTTC.

This clone was counted once. The chain carries TRBV15 and TRBJ2-5; TRBD2 is a possible D gene (6 bases). V lost 7 bases to trimming and J lost 7 bases, with 19 bases between them. The CDR3 covers 14 residues. CDR1 is LNHNV, CDR2 YYDKDF, per germline (reference sequence). The CDR3 loop reads CATTGTQTPGTQYF. The CDR3 nucleotides read TGTGCCACCACCGGGACTCAAACCCCGGGGACCCAGTACTTC.

The table lists this clone with a count of one. The chain couples TRBV12-3 or TRBV12-4 to TRBJ1-2; 7 nucleotides agree with TRBD1. The CDR3 totals 13 residues. V lost 9 bases, J lost 2 bases, and 6 bases stayed unmatched. CDR3 amino acids: CASTQQGNYGYTF. Here the CDR3 DNA reads TGTGCCAGTACACAACAGGGGAACTATGGCTACACCTTC.

The chain recombines TRBV6-5 with TRBJ2-1; no clear D. V lost 0 bases and J 5 bases, leaving 5 bases between the germline ends. This CDR3 contains 13 residues. Looked up from germline, CDR1 is MNHEY and CDR2 is SVGAGI. CDR3: CASSYSNDNEQFF. The CDR3 nucleotides are TGTGCCAGCAGTTACTCGAACGACAATGAGCAGTTCTTC.

The gene calls are TRBV10-3 and TRBJ2-3, with 10 bases fitting TRBD2. The germline V gene has CDR1 ENHRY and CDR2 SYGVKD. CDR3 length: 17 amino acids. Trimming removed 2 bases from V and 1 base from J; junction bases left unmatched: 6. CDR3 protein: CAISENSGTSGTDTQYF. In DNA form, the CDR3 reads TGTGCCATCAGTGAGAATAGCGGGACTAGCGGCACAGATACGCAGTATTTT.

J is TRBJ2-7 and V is TRBV3-1 (or the pseudogene TRBV3-2), with D possibly matching TRBD2 (6 bases). Trimming removed 0 bases from V and 3 bases from J, with 15 bases in between. There are 16 residues in the CDR3. CDR1 LGHDT and CDR2 YNNKEL come from the germline V gene (reference sequence). The CDR3 region has the DNA TGTGCCAGCAGCCAAGATTGGGGGAACGGGGGCTACGAGCAGTACTTC. Its translation: CASSQDWGNGGYEQYF.

The rearrangement joins TRBV7-2 to TRBJ1-5; D is possibly TRBD1 (6 bases). V was clipped by 5 bases and J by 4 bases, with 15 bases between them. The CDR3 consists of 15 residues. Germline V lookup: CDR1 SGHTA, CDR2 FQGNSA. In nucleotides, the CDR3 is TGTGCCAGCAGCCTACAGGGTGGGTCAAATCAGCCCCAGCATTTT. Translated, it gives CASSLQGGSNQPQHF.

The chain combines TRBV6-6 with TRBJ1-2, with D perhaps TRBD1 (5 bases). Per the germline V gene, CDR1 is MNHNY and CDR2 is SVGAGI (reference sequence). V lost 6 bases, J lost 0 bases, and 17 bases lay in between. The CDR3 contains 16 residues. The CDR3 loop reads CASRRAWQGSNYGYTF. CDR3 sequence (DNA): TGTGCCAGCAGACGCGCCTGGCAGGGATCTAACTATGGCTACACCTTC.

V and J are TRBV16 and TRBJ1-2; the D gene is possibly TRBD1 (5 bases). Germline-derived CDR1 and CDR2 are KGHSY and FQNENV. This CDR3 region has 14 residues. Trimming took 0 bases from V and 12 from J, leaving 17 bases between them. CDR3 loop: CASSQSIRGGDDTF. DNA for the CDR3: TGTGCCAGCAGCCAATCAATTCGGGGAGGGGACGACACCTTC.

The rearrangement uses TRBV27 and TRBJ1-6, with 8 bases matching TRBD1. Looked up from germline, CDR1 is MNHEY and CDR2 is SMNVEV (reference sequence). V lost 6 bases, J lost 7 bases, and 8 bases stayed unmatched. The CDR3 length is 15 residues. The CDR3 here is CASSPRQGRNSPLHF. Here the CDR3 DNA reads TGTGCCAGCAGCCCCCGACAGGGGAGGAATTCACCCCTCCACTTT.

This clone turned up a few times. The rearrangement joins TRBV7-9 to TRBJ2-7; D gene uncertain. Germline assignment: CDR1 SEHNR and CDR2 FQNEAQ (reference sequence). CDR3 length equals 11 residues. V was pared by 5 bases and J by 4 bases, with 6 bases between. CDR3 region: CASSPQYEQYF. CDR3 DNA: TGTGCCAGCAGCCCTCAGTACGAGCAGTACTTC.

The V and J genes are TRBV18 and TRBJ2-7; 7 bases line up with TRBD1. The V gene end was trimmed by 6 bases and the J gene end by 4 bases; junction bases not matched to a gene: 9. There are 14 residues in the CDR3. Germline-derived CDR1 and CDR2 are KGHSH and LQKENI. CDR3 sequence reads: CASSPQGELYEQYF. For the CDR3, the DNA is TGTGCCAGCTCCCCGCAGGGGGAACTTTACGAGCAGTACTTC.